This T cell receptor (beta chain) was recorded in a study of CD8 T cells in ankylosing spondylitis. Regarding this clonotype: The antigen is not known.

In TCRdb, the 5' RACE reads were re-called with MiXCR into one record per CDR3 protein. Here the sample spans 150,000 to 200,000 distinct CDR3 sequences, under 15% being singletons. Whole-study findings and limits: With a CD8+ phenotype, disease-linked clones were relatively rare in peripheral blood. Seemingly characteristic of ankylosing spondylitis blood was a TCR beta motif consisting of under 10 highly homologous variants.

Sequenced sample: blood, either unsorted or a sorted T cell fraction (not recorded which). The receptor was isolated from a female donor with ankylosing spondylitis or in good health (not recorded which).

The CDR3 sequence is CAWKQGNQPQHF. The CDR3 DNA sequence: TGTGCCTGGAAACAGGGGAATCAGCCCCAGCATTTT. V and J are TRBV30 and TRBJ1-5, with 7 bases identical to TRBD1. CDR3 length equals 12 residues. The V segment lost 4 bases and the J segment 4 bases; nucleotides outside the gene matches: 1. From germline, CDR1 is GTSNPN and CDR2 SVGIG (reference sequence). Full variable domain (remainder filled in from reference TRBV30 and TRBJ1-5): SQTIHQWPATLVQPVGSPLSLECTVEGTSNPNLYWYRQAAGRGLQLLFYSVGIGQISSEVPQNLSASRPQDRQFILSSKKLLLSDSGFYLCAWKQGNQPQHFGDGTRLSIL.